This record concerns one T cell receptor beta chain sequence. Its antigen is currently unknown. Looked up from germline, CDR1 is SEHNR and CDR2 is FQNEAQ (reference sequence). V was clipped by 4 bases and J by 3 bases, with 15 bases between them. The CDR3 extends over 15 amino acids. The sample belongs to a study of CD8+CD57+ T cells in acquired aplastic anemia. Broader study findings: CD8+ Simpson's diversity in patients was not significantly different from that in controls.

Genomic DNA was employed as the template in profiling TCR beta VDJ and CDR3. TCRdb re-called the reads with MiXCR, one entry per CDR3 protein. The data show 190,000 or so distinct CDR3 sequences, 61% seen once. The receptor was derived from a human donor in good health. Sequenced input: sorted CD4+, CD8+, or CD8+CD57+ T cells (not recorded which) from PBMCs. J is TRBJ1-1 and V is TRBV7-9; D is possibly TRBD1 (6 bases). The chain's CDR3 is CASSSRQTGHTEAFF. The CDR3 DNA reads TGTGCCAGCAGCTCACGACAGACAGGCCACACTGAAGCTTTCTTT. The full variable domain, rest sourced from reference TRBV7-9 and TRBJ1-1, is DTGVSQNPRHKITKRGQNVTFRCDPISEHNRLYWYRQTLGQGPEFLTYFQNEAQLEKSRLLSDRFSAERPKGSFSTLEIQRTEQGDSAMYLCASSSRQTGHTEAFFGQGTRLTVV.